This is a list of T cell receptor beta chains from one sample in a study of cytomegalovirus exposure and HLA in healthy donors. Assay: immunoSEQ multiplex PCR; the TCRdb copy retains only in-frame clones and omits some. This sample has some 42,000 clones, with 45% to 65% found just once. The specimen was PBMCs. Source of these receptors: a human donor in good health. Each CDR3 is given with its conserved first and last residue. Each record gives: J gene, D gene, clone size, V gene, CDR3 DNA, CDR3 protein. A D gene is named only where the DNA matches it firmly. Not all rows give a size; the values are once, few, many and, for expanded clones, a class.

J gene: TRBJ2-3
D gene: TRBD1
clone size: once
V gene: TRBV5-1
CDR3 DNA: TGCGCCAGCAGCCCACCGACAGGGGGGAGCACAGATACGCAGTATTTT
CDR3 protein: CASSPPTGGSTDTQYF

J gene: TRBJ1-4
D gene: .
clone size: few
V gene: TRBV6-5
CDR3 DNA: TGTGCCAGCAGTCCGTGGGGGGGCGGGGAAAAACTGTTTTTT
CDR3 protein: CASSPWGGGEKLFF

J gene: TRBJ1-3
D gene: .
clone size: .
V gene: TRBV13
CDR3 DNA: TGTGCCAGCAGCTTACGGCAGGGCGGAAACACCATATATTTT
CDR3 protein: CASSLRQGGNTIYF

J gene: TRBJ2-2
D gene: .
clone size: .
V gene: TRBV7-8
CDR3 DNA: TGTGCCAGCAGCCCCGGGACTGGACTGTTGGGGGGGGAGCTGTTTTTT
CDR3 protein: CASSPGTGLLGGELFF

J gene: TRBJ1-2
D gene: TRBD1
clone size: few
V gene: TRBV6-5
CDR3 DNA: TGTGCCAGCGGGACAGGGTACTATGGCTACACCTTC
CDR3 protein: CASGTGYYGYTF

J gene: TRBJ2-7
D gene: TRBD2
clone size: few
V gene: TRBV5-1
CDR3 DNA: TGCGCCAGCAGCTACGACGGGGGGAACTACGAGCAGTACTTC
CDR3 protein: CASSYDGGNYEQYF

J gene: TRBJ2-2
D gene: .
clone size: few
V gene: TRBV30
CDR3 DNA: TGTGCCTGGACCCCCTCGAACACGAACACCGGGGAGCTGTTTTTT
CDR3 protein: CAWTPSNTNTGELFF

J gene: TRBJ2-5
D gene: TRBD1
clone size: few
V gene: TRBV29-1
CDR3 DNA: TGCAGCGTTGGGGGGACAGGAGTGGTAGAGACCCAGTACTTC
CDR3 protein: CSVGGTGVVETQYF

J gene: TRBJ2-1
D gene: TRBD2
clone size: .
V gene: TRBV7-2
CDR3 DNA: TGTGCCAGCAGCTTAGCTCCGACTAGCCCGCAGGATGAGCAGTTCTTC
CDR3 protein: CASSLAPTSPQDEQFF

J gene: TRBJ1-5
D gene: TRBD1
clone size: few
V gene: TRBV19
CDR3 DNA: TGTGCCAGTAGTAGGGGTCTTACAGGGGGCGGAGGCCCTAGCAATCAGCCCCAGCATTTT
CDR3 protein: CASSRGLTGGGGPSNQPQHF

J gene: TRBJ1-1
D gene: .
clone size: .
V gene: TRBV5-6
CDR3 DNA: TGTGCCAGCAGCTTGGACAGGAACACTGAAGCTTTCTTT
CDR3 protein: CASSLDRNTEAFF

J gene: TRBJ1-1
D gene: .
clone size: few
V gene: TRBV7-9
CDR3 DNA: TGTGCCAGCAGCTTAGGCGGGAGGGCCGACGGGACTGAAGCTTTCTTT
CDR3 protein: CASSLGGRADGTEAFF

J gene: TRBJ2-3
D gene: TRBD2
clone size: once
V gene: TRBV5-1
CDR3 DNA: TGCGCCAGCAGACCTAACCTGGGACTAGCGGTGGATACGCAGTATTTT
CDR3 protein: CASRPNLGLAVDTQYF

J gene: TRBJ2-3
D gene: TRBD1
clone size: .
V gene: TRBV15
CDR3 DNA: TGTGCCACCAGCACAAGGCGAACAGGGGGTGACACAGATACGCAGTATTTT
CDR3 protein: CATSTRRTGGDTDTQYF

J gene: TRBJ2-7
D gene: .
clone size: few
V gene: TRBV5-6
CDR3 DNA: TGTGCCAGCAGCCCGATAAGTGCGGACAACTCCTACGAGCAGTACTTC
CDR3 protein: CASSPISADNSYEQYF

J gene: TRBJ2-6
D gene: .
clone size: .
V gene: TRBV7-3
CDR3 DNA: TGTGCCAGCAGCTCGGGGGCCAACGTCCTGACTTTC
CDR3 protein: CASSSGANVLTF

J gene: TRBJ2-7
D gene: TRBD1
clone size: .
V gene: TRBV7-9
CDR3 DNA: TGTGCCAGCAGCGGGGGGACAGGGTCCTACGAGCAGTACTTC
CDR3 protein: CASSGGTGSYEQYF

J gene: TRBJ2-7
D gene: TRBD1
clone size: .
V gene: TRBV18
CDR3 DNA: TGTGCCAGCTCACCTATATCGGGACAGGGGGCCTACGAGCAGTACTTC
CDR3 protein: CASSPISGQGAYEQYF

J gene: TRBJ1-2
D gene: .
clone size: .
V gene: TRBV5-1
CDR3 DNA: TGCGCCAGCAGCTTTACGGCTAACTATGGCTACACCTTC
CDR3 protein: CASSFTANYGYTF

J gene: TRBJ1-3
D gene: .
clone size: .
V gene: TRBV27
CDR3 DNA: TGTGCCAGCAGTTCTGCGGGACGGCGCTCTGGAAACACCATATATTTT
CDR3 protein: CASSSAGRRSGNTIYF

J gene: TRBJ1-1
D gene: .
clone size: .
V gene: TRBV29-1
CDR3 DNA: TGCAGCGCTAACGGCATCACGACGGTACGGGGCACTGAAGCTTTCTTT
CDR3 protein: CSANGITTVRGTEAFF

J gene: TRBJ2-1
D gene: .
clone size: .
V gene: TRBV7-3
CDR3 DNA: TGTGCCAGCAGCTTAAAGTCTAGCTATGATGAGCAGTTCTTC
CDR3 protein: CASSLKSSYDEQFF

J gene: TRBJ2-7
D gene: TRBD1
clone size: .
V gene: TRBV4-3
CDR3 DNA: TGCGCCAGCAGCCAAGATGGGACAGGGGGTTCCTACGAGCAGTACTTC
CDR3 protein: CASSQDGTGGSYEQYF

J gene: TRBJ1-2
D gene: .
clone size: .
V gene: TRBV10-3
CDR3 DNA: TGTGCCGCGTGCCCTGGTCTTAACTATGGCTACACCTTC
CDR3 protein: CAACPGLNYGYTF

J gene: TRBJ1-4
D gene: .
clone size: few
V gene: TRBV30
CDR3 DNA: TGTGCCTGGGGCGGCGCAACTAATGAAAAACTGTTTTTT
CDR3 protein: CAWGGATNEKLFF

J gene: TRBJ2-7
D gene: TRBD2
clone size: few
V gene: TRBV7-2
CDR3 DNA: TGTGCCAGCAGCTTAGGGGGACTACCCCCCTACGAGCAGTACTTC
CDR3 protein: CASSLGGLPPYEQYF

J gene: TRBJ2-3
D gene: TRBD2
clone size: .
V gene: TRBV5-4
CDR3 DNA: TGTGCCAGCAGCTTGCGGCTAGCGGGGAGCACAGATACGCAGTATTTT
CDR3 protein: CASSLRLAGSTDTQYF

J gene: TRBJ2-7
D gene: .
clone size: few
V gene: TRBV19
CDR3 DNA: TGTGCCAGTAGTATCGTCGTTGCGAGCTCCTACGAGCAGTACTTC
CDR3 protein: CASSIVVASSYEQYF

J gene: TRBJ1-2
D gene: .
clone size: few
V gene: TRBV5-1
CDR3 DNA: TGCGCCAGCAGCTCGACAGTGAATGGCTACACCTTC
CDR3 protein: CASSSTVNGYTF

J gene: TRBJ2-3
D gene: .
clone size: .
V gene: TRBV6-1
CDR3 DNA: TGTGCCAGCAGTGAAAGGGGAGATACGCAGTATTTT
CDR3 protein: CASSERGDTQYF

J gene: TRBJ2-1
D gene: TRBD2
clone size: .
V gene: TRBV27
CDR3 DNA: TGTGCCAGCAGTTTATCGGGACTAGCGGCCCCCCCAGTAGTAGGTCATGAGCAGTTCTTC
CDR3 protein: CASSLSGLAAPPVVGHEQFF

J gene: TRBJ2-7
D gene: .
clone size: .
V gene: TRBV7-9
CDR3 DNA: TGTGCCAGCAGCTTACCTCAGGTAAACGAGCAGTACTTC
CDR3 protein: CASSLPQVNEQYF

J gene: TRBJ1-4
D gene: .
clone size: .
V gene: TRBV5-4
CDR3 DNA: TGTGCCAGCAGCTCAGGGCAGCAAAATGAAAAACTGTTTTTT
CDR3 protein: CASSSGQQNEKLFF

J gene: TRBJ1-6
D gene: .
clone size: once
V gene: TRBV27
CDR3 DNA: TGTGCCAGCAGTCCCCGGACACTGAGCTCCTATAATTCACCCCTCCACTTT
CDR3 protein: CASSPRTLSSYNSPLHF

J gene: TRBJ2-1
D gene: TRBD2
clone size: .
V gene: TRBV5-8
CDR3 DNA: TGTGCCAGCAACCCGGGGAGGGGTGACCTGTTCTTC
CDR3 protein: CASNPGRGDLFF

J gene: TRBJ1-1
D gene: TRBD1
clone size: few
V gene: TRBV6-5
CDR3 DNA: TGTGCCAGCAGTTACATCGTTACAGGGGTGAACACTGAAGCTTTCTTT
CDR3 protein: CASSYIVTGVNTEAFF

J gene: TRBJ1-3
D gene: .
clone size: .
V gene: TRBV6-1
CDR3 DNA: TGTGCCAGCAGTGAAGCGGAAGGGGAGGGAAGAAACACCATATATTTT
CDR3 protein: CASSEAEGEGRNTIYF

J gene: TRBJ1-3
D gene: .
clone size: .
V gene: TRBV7-7
CDR3 DNA: TGTGCTAGCAGCCCCCGACCGGACGGATGGTTGGCGTCGGGAGGAAACACCATATATTTT
CDR3 protein: CASSPRPDGWLASGGNTIYF

J gene: TRBJ2-7
D gene: .
clone size: .
V gene: TRBV27
CDR3 DNA: TGTGCCAGCAGTTTATCGACGTCTAGCGTTCGCTACGAGCAGTACTTC
CDR3 protein: CASSLSTSSVRYEQYF

J gene: TRBJ1-4
D gene: TRBD1
clone size: medium-sized
V gene: TRBV6-5
CDR3 DNA: TGTGCCAGCAGTTTGACAGGGACTAATGAAAAACTGTTTTTT
CDR3 protein: CASSLTGTNEKLFF

J gene: TRBJ1-1
D gene: .
clone size: .
V gene: TRBV21-1
CDR3 DNA: TGTGCCAGCAGCAAGGGGGCACAGGGGGTGGACACTGAAGCTTTCTTT
CDR3 protein: CASSKGAQGVDTEAFF

J gene: TRBJ2-7
D gene: .
clone size: once
V gene: TRBV5-6
CDR3 DNA: TGTGCCAGCAGCTTGGTAGGGGTGGGGGCGGGAGTCCACGAGCAGTACTTC
CDR3 protein: CASSLVGVGAGVHEQYF

J gene: TRBJ2-7
D gene: .
clone size: .
V gene: TRBV11-2
CDR3 DNA: TGTGCCAGCAGCTCTACGTGGGAGCAGTACTTC
CDR3 protein: CASSSTWEQYF

J gene: TRBJ1-1
D gene: .
clone size: .
V gene: TRBV6-5
CDR3 DNA: TGTGCCAGCAGTTACTCGGACAGCAACCCCGCTTTCTTT
CDR3 protein: CASSYSDSNPAFF

J gene: TRBJ2-3
D gene: .
clone size: .
V gene: TRBV5-1
CDR3 DNA: TGCGCCAGCAGCTCTGGGTCGGGACTTAGCACAGATACGCAGTATTTT
CDR3 protein: CASSSGSGLSTDTQYF

J gene: TRBJ1-2
D gene: .
clone size: few
V gene: TRBV19
CDR3 DNA: TGTGCCAGTAGTATTGGGGGAGGCGTTCGAGGCTACACCTTC
CDR3 protein: CASSIGGGVRGYTF

J gene: TRBJ1-2
D gene: .
clone size: few
V gene: TRBV16
CDR3 DNA: TGTGCCAGCAGTAAAGGGGAATATGGCTACACCTTC
CDR3 protein: CASSKGEYGYTF

J gene: TRBJ2-7
D gene: .
clone size: few
V gene: TRBV19
CDR3 DNA: TGTGCCAGTAGTAGTAGCGGAAGGGGACTTTCCTACGAGCAGTACTTC
CDR3 protein: CASSSSGRGLSYEQYF

J gene: TRBJ2-1
D gene: TRBD2
clone size: few
V gene: TRBV6-4
CDR3 DNA: TGTGCCAGCAGCCTGACTAGCGGGAGTAATGAGCAGTTCTTC
CDR3 protein: CASSLTSGSNEQFF

J gene: TRBJ1-2
D gene: .
clone size: .
V gene: TRBV7-8
CDR3 DNA: TGTGCCAGCAGCTTAGAAGCCGGGGGGAAGGGCTACACCTTC
CDR3 protein: CASSLEAGGKGYTF

J gene: TRBJ2-1
D gene: TRBD1
clone size: .
V gene: TRBV28
CDR3 DNA: TGTGCCAGCCGGGGGACAGGGGCACTGGGGCAGTTCTTC
CDR3 protein: CASRGTGALGQFF